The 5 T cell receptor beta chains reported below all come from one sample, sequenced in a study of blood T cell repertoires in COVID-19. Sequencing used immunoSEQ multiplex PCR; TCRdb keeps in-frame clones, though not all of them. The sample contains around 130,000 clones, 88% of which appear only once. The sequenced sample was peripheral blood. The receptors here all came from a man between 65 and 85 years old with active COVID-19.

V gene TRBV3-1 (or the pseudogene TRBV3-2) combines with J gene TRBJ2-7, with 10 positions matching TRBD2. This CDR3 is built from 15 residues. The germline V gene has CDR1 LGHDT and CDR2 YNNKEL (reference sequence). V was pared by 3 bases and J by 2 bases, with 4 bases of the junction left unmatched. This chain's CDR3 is CASSHRTSGTYEQYF. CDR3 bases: TGTGCCAGCAGCCACCGGACTAGCGGAACCTACGAGCAGTACTTC.

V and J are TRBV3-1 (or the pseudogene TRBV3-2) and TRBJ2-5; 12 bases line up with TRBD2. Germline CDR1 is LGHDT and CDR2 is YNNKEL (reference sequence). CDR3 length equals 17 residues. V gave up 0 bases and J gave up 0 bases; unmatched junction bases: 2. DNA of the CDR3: TGTGCCAGCAGCCAAGAGTGGACTAGCGGGAACCAAGAGACCCAGTACTTC. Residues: CASSQEWTSGNQETQYF.

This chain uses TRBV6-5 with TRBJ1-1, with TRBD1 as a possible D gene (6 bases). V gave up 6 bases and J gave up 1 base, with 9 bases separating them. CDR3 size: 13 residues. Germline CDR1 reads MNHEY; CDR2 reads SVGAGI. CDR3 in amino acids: CASSQTGNTEAFF. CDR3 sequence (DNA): TGTGCCAGCAGCCAGACAGGGAACACTGAAGCTTTCTTT.

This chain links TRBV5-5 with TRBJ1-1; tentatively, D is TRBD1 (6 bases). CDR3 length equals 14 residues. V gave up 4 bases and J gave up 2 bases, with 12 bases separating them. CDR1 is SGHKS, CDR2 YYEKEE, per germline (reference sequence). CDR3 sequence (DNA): TGTGCCAGCAGCGCCTGGACAGTTAACACTGAAGCTTTCTTT. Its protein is CASSAWTVNTEAFF.

This CDR3 reads CASFGLAKNIQYF. CDR3 sequence (DNA): TGTGCCAGCTTCGGTTTAGCCAAAAACATTCAGTACTTC. The genes are TRBV2 and TRBJ2-4; D remains unclear. The CDR3 covers 13 residues. Germline CDR1 reads SNHLY; CDR2 reads FYNNEI. V dropped 8 bases and J dropped 0 bases, with 8 bases sitting between them.